Each of the 30 T cell receptor beta chains below was sequenced from the same sample in a study of T cells after somatic rescue of genetic block. Libraries were prepared by immunoSEQ multiplex PCR; TCRdb keeps only in-frame clonotypes and omits some of them. The sample carries tens of thousands of clones, more than 80% recorded once. Sequencing was performed on peripheral blood mononuclear cells (PBMCs). The origin of the receptors is a woman between 18 and 30 years old.

This chain uses TRBV12-5 with TRBJ1-6; the match to TRBD1 covers 12 bases. Trimming cost V 0 bases and J 7 bases; bases outside gene matches: 13. The germline CDR1 and CDR2 sequences are LGHNT and FRNRAP. CDR3 size: 20 residues. Written as DNA, the CDR3 is TGTGCTAGTGGTTTGGTACTGGGACAGGGGGCTCATCTGGGGAATTCACCCCTCCACTTT. Translation: CASGLVLGQGAHLGNSPLHF.

This chain connects TRBV6-5 to TRBJ1-1, with 7 nucleotides matching TRBD1. Germline V lookup: CDR1 MNHEY, CDR2 SVGAGI. With 4 bases clipped from V and 3 bases from J, the junction kept 8 bases outside the gene matches. The CDR3 has 15 residues. DNA of the CDR3: TGTGCCAGCAGTTCCCCTAGACAGGGCTACACTGAAGCTTTCTTT. Amino acids: CASSSPRQGYTEAFF.

To note about this clone: This sample also contains other DNA sequences that code for the same CDR3. The genes are TRBV18 and TRBJ2-3; unclear D gene. CDR3 length: 13 amino acids. Trimming pared 3 bases from V and 0 bases from J, leaving 4 bases between. Germline CDR1 is KGHSH and CDR2 is LQKENI. The CDR3 is CASSPPSTDTQYF. CDR3 in DNA: TGTGCCAGCTCACCCCCTAGCACAGATACGCAGTATTTT.

The chain's CDR3 is CASQQGLNTEAFF. CDR3 sequence (DNA): TGTGCCAGCCAACAGGGATTGAACACTGAAGCTTTCTTT. The chain couples TRBV6-4 to TRBJ1-1; possible D gene TRBD1, 6 bases. Germline CDR1 and CDR2: MRHNA and SNTAGT. The V end was cut by 8 bases, the J end by 0 bases, with 10 bases between. There are 13 residues in the CDR3.

The chain's CDR3 is CASSTRPQALDTQYF. CDR3 sequence (DNA): TGTGCCAGTAGCACTAGACCACAGGCATTGGATACGCAGTATTTT. The chain has TRBV19 and TRBJ2-3; D may correspond to TRBD1 or TRBD2 (5 bases each). V shed 6 bases and J shed 6 bases, with 19 bases lying between them. The germline V gene has CDR1 LNHDA and CDR2 SQIVND (reference sequence). The CDR3 runs 15 residues. Variable domain in full (rest from reference TRBV19 and TRBJ2-3): DGGITQSPKYLFRKEGQNVTLSCEQNLNHDAMYWYRQDPGQGLRLIYYSQIVNDFQKGDIAEGYSVSREKKESFPLTVTSAQKNPTAFYLCASSTRPQALDTQYFGPGTRLTVL.

The chain joins TRBV10-3 to TRBJ1-2; possible D gene TRBD1, 5 bases. Per germline, CDR1 ENHRY and CDR2 SYGVKD. V shed 3 bases and J shed 8 bases, with 16 bases lying between them. This CDR3 has 14 residues. The CDR3 nucleotides read TGTGCCATCAGTGAACATGGCGGGGGGGAGGGCTACACCTTC. Protein sequence: CAISEHGGGEGYTF.

In its sample, this clone was seen a few times. The chain combines TRBV28 with TRBJ1-5, with TRBD1 matching over 10 bases. The junction had 9 bases not matched to a gene; V was cut back by 7 bases and J by 6 bases. Per germline, CDR1 MDHEN and CDR2 SYDVKM. This CDR3 spans 15 amino acids. CDR3 protein: CASMRDRGGGQPQHF. In DNA form, the CDR3 reads TGTGCCAGCATGCGGGACAGGGGCGGGGGTCAGCCCCAGCATTTT.

V is TRBV4-3 and J is TRBJ1-4; 8 bases align to TRBD1. Losses at the gene ends were 0 bases for V and 6 bases for J; bases not matched to a gene: 6. Germline CDR1 reads LGHNA; CDR2 reads YSLEER. The CDR3 contains 16 residues. The CDR3 is CASSQDGAGGDEKLFF. In nucleotides, the CDR3 is TGCGCCAGCAGCCAAGATGGGGCAGGGGGCGATGAAAAACTGTTTTTT.

The chain combines TRBV5-8 with TRBJ2-6; D unresolved. This CDR3 is built from 18 residues. Germline-derived CDR1 and CDR2 are SGHTS and YDEGEE. V lost 6 bases and J lost 1, with 20 bases in between. This CDR3 reads CASTWSETANSGANVLTF. The CDR3, as DNA: TGTGCCAGCACCTGGTCTGAGACCGCCAATTCTGGGGCCAACGTCCTGACTTTC.

This clone occurred once. The rearrangement uses TRBV7-8 and TRBJ2-1, with TRBD1 matching 12 bases. The V and J ends lost 1 base and 7 bases, in that order; junction bases with no gene match: 2. The CDR3 has 15 residues. From germline, CDR1 is SGHVS and CDR2 FQNEAQ. Written as DNA, the CDR3 is TGTGCCAGCAGCTTAGGGGACAGGGGGCGGAATGAGCAGTTCTTC. It yields the protein CASSLGDRGRNEQFF. The whole variable domain, remainder taken from reference TRBV7-8 and TRBJ2-1, is GAGVSQSPRYKVAKRGQDVALRCDPISGHVSLFWYQQALGQGPEFLTYFQNEAQLDKSGLPSDRFFAERPEGSVSTLKIQRTQQEDSAVYLCASSLGDRGRNEQFFGPGTRLTVL.

This clone was counted a few times. The CDR3 reads CASSKFKTGSSYEQYF. CDR3 in DNA: TGTGCCAGCAGTAAATTCAAGACAGGGAGCTCCTACGAGCAGTACTTC. The chain is built from TRBV28 and TRBJ2-7, with 7 positions matching TRBD1. The CDR3 length is 16 residues. Germline trimming cut 5 bases from V and 0 bases from J; bases unmatched to any gene: 10. From germline, CDR1 is MDHEN and CDR2 SYDVKM.

This rearrangement joins TRBV7-2 to TRBJ2-1; a possible D gene is TRBD2 (6 bases). The CDR3 covers 13 residues. Deletions cut 0 bases from V and 7 bases from J, with 7 bases between. Germline CDR1 SGHTA, CDR2 FQGNSA. Here the CDR3 DNA reads TGTGCCAGCAGCTTAGCGGCGGGGAATGAGCAGTTCTTC. Its protein product is CASSLAAGNEQFF.

V is TRBV29-1 and J is TRBJ1-1; tentatively, D is TRBD1 (5 bases). CDR3 length: 14 amino acids. V was shortened by 3 bases and J by 6 bases, with 17 bases between the two germline ends. Germline V gene sequence: CDR1 SQVTM, CDR2 ANQGSEA. CDR3 DNA: TGCAGCGTTGAGGGACTCTACCGTGGACCTGAAGCTTTCTTT. Encoded protein: CSVEGLYRGPEAFF.

This clone was counted between two and nine times. This chain joins TRBV14 and TRBJ1-1; D is unclear. V was cut by 4 bases and J by 0 bases, with 6 bases left in between. Per the germline V gene, CDR1 is SGHDN and CDR2 is FVKESK. The CDR3 length is 13 residues. The CDR3 sequence is CASSRDLNTEAFF. As DNA, the CDR3 is TGTGCCAGCAGCCGGGATTTGAACACTGAAGCTTTCTTT.

The chain uses TRBV7-2 and TRBJ2-5; D unclear. Trimming removed 3 bases from V and 2 bases from J, with 7 bases in between. Germline V gene data show CDR1 as SGHTA and CDR2 as FQGNSA. The CDR3 contains 13 residues. The CDR3 sequence is CASSLAPQETQYF. The CDR3 DNA sequence: TGTGCCAGCAGCTTGGCACCTCAAGAGACCCAGTACTTC.

This clone has a single count. This chain joins TRBV2 and TRBJ2-7; D gene unclear. Trimming cost V 4 bases and J 3 bases, with 13 bases left between them. This CDR3 contains 14 residues. Germline CDR1 is SNHLY and CDR2 is FYNNEI. CDR3 DNA sequence: TGTGCCAGCAGTGCCCAGATCGAGCTCTACGAGCAGTACTTC. Amino acids: CASSAQIELYEQYF.

The genes are TRBV27 and TRBJ2-7; TRBD1 matches at 8 bases. Trimming cost V 9 bases and J 2 bases; bases outside gene matches: 12. There are 15 residues in the CDR3. Per the germline V gene, CDR1 is MNHEY and CDR2 is SMNVEV (reference sequence). CDR3 DNA sequence: TGTGCCAGTTACACACCGGGGGACAGGACCTACGAGCAGTACTTC. It codes for CASYTPGDRTYEQYF.

This chain uses TRBV19 with TRBJ2-7; 9 bases fit TRBD1. This CDR3 spans 13 amino acids. The germline V gene encodes CDR1 LNHDA and CDR2 SQIVND (reference sequence). J gave up 2 bases and V 4 bases, and 0 bases lay outside the gene matches. This chain's CDR3 is CASSRTGAYEQYF. CDR3 bases: TGTGCCAGTAGTAGGACAGGGGCCTACGAGCAGTACTTC. Filled out from reference TRBV19 and TRBJ2-7, the complete variable domain reads DGGITQSPKYLFRKEGQNVTLSCEQNLNHDAMYWYRQDPGQGLRLIYYSQIVNDFQKGDIAEGYSVSREKKESFPLTVTSAQKNPTAFYLCASSRTGAYEQYFGPGTRLTVT.

The CDR3 DNA reads TGCGCCAGCAGCCTAAGCCGTCTGCATGGTAGCACAGATACGCAGTATTTT. This sequence encodes CASSLSRLHGSTDTQYF. The chain combines TRBV4-3 with TRBJ2-3; D gene ambiguous. Germline V gene data show CDR1 as LGHNA and CDR2 as YSLEER. The length of the CDR3 is 17 residues. The V gene lost 4 bases and the J gene lost 0 bases, with 17 bases spanning the gap.

The gene calls are TRBV27 and TRBJ1-1, with a possible D match to TRBD1 (5 bases). V was trimmed by 3 bases and J by 0 bases, leaving 8 bases between them. The V gene's germline CDR1 is MNHEY and CDR2 SMNVEV (reference sequence). The CDR3 has 14 residues. In DNA, the CDR3 is TGTGCCAGCAGTTTTCGGGACCTGAACACTGAAGCTTTCTTT. This sequence encodes CASSFRDLNTEAFF.

In DNA, the CDR3 is TGTGCCTGGGGGGACGGGACTTCCTACGAGCAGTACTTC. This codes for CAWGDGTSYEQYF. The chain uses TRBV30 and TRBJ2-7; D might be TRBD2 (6 bases). Germline CDR1 GTSNPN, CDR2 SVGIG (reference sequence). Trimming took 5 bases from V and 1 from J, leaving 12 bases between them. The CDR3 is 13 residues long.

V and J are TRBV28 and TRBJ1-1; D unclear. Germline V gene data show CDR1 as MDHEN and CDR2 as SYDVKM. This CDR3 contains 10 residues. The V and J ends lost 2 bases and 7 bases respectively, with 2 bases between them. CDR3 sequence (DNA): TGTGCCAGCAGTTTAGGTGAAGCTTTCTTT. This sequence encodes CASSLGEAFF.

The chain combines TRBV5-6 with TRBJ2-1, with 9 bases that match TRBD2. CDR3 length equals 16 residues. Trimming took 4 bases from V and 9 from J; bases not matched to a gene: 14. Germline V lookup: CDR1 SGHDT, CDR2 YYEEEE. The CDR3 coding sequence is TGTGCCAGCAGCGGGGTCGGAGCAGCGGGAGGACTTGAGCAGTTCTTC. It yields the protein CASSGVGAAGGLEQFF.

CDR3 residues: CASTLSGRSIDEQYF. In nucleotides, the CDR3 is TGTGCCAGCACCCTTAGCGGGAGGAGCATCGACGAGCAGTACTTC. The chain recombines TRBV7-9 with TRBJ2-7; 10 nucleotides agree with TRBD2. The germline V gene has CDR1 SEHNR and CDR2 FQNEAQ (reference sequence). There are 15 residues in the CDR3. The trim removed 7 bases at V and 5 bases at J, leaving 11 bases unmatched.

The V gene is TRBV29-1, the J gene TRBJ2-7; 7 bases fit TRBD1. Germline V gene lookup returns CDR1 SQVTM and CDR2 ANQGSEA. V shed 2 bases and J 0 bases; nucleotides not matched to a gene: 4. This CDR3 comprises 14 residues. The CDR3 DNA follows: TGCAGCGTTGAATTCAGGGGGAGCTCCTACGAGCAGTACTTC. It codes for CSVEFRGSSYEQYF.

This clone was seen once. The chain is built from TRBV11-2 and TRBJ1-2; D possibly corresponds to TRBD1 (5 bases). Per germline, CDR1 SGHAT and CDR2 FQNNGV. V was pared by 7 bases and J by 4 bases, with 19 bases between. This CDR3 region has 15 residues. For the CDR3, the DNA is TGTGCCAGCAACTCCCTGGGGGGGGTAGCCTATGGCTACACCTTC. Encoded protein: CASNSLGGVAYGYTF. The full variable domain, its missing parts supplied by reference TRBV11-2 and TRBJ1-2, is EAGVAQSPRYKIIEKRQSVAFWCNPISGHATLYWYQQILGQGPKLLIQFQNNGVVDDSQLPKDRFSAERLKGVDSTLKIQPAKLEDSAVYLCASNSLGGVAYGYTFGSGTRLTVV.

This clone was counted a single time. The gene calls are TRBV27 and TRBJ2-3; no clear D gene. Trimming removed 3 bases from V and 1 base from J, with 14 bases in between. The CDR3 loop spans 16 amino acids. Germline lookup yields CDR1 MNHEY and CDR2 SMNVEV (reference sequence). Here the CDR3 reads CASSLLRFSGTDTQYF. The CDR3 nucleotides are TGTGCCAGCAGTTTGCTCAGATTCTCTGGCACAGATACGCAGTATTTT.

The V and J genes are TRBV27 and TRBJ2-2, with D possibly being TRBD1 or TRBD2 (5 bases each). Trimming left V 3 bases short and J 6 bases short, with 11 bases between. Germline CDR1 MNHEY, CDR2 SMNVEV (reference sequence). This CDR3 has 14 residues. The CDR3 DNA reads TGTGCCAGCAGTTTGCGGCGAGGGGCCGGGGAGCTGTTTTTT. Protein sequence: CASSLRRGAGELFF.

The CDR3: CASSPTRAGQGVPKLFF. CDR3 nucleotides: TGTGCCAGCAGCCCTACCCGCGCGGGACAGGGCGTCCCAAAACTGTTTTTT. This chain joins TRBV11-3 and TRBJ1-4; TRBD1 agrees at 9 bases. The CDR3 is 17 residues long. Germline V gives CDR1 SGHNT, CDR2 YENEEA. Trimming cost V 5 bases and J 10 bases; bases outside gene matches: 17.

This chain uses TRBV28 with TRBJ2-7; TRBD2 matches 8 bases. After removal of 7 bases from V and 6 bases from J, the junction contained 14 bases not matched to a gene. Per the germline V gene, CDR1 is MDHEN and CDR2 is SYDVKM. This CDR3 region has 15 residues. DNA for the CDR3: TGTGCCAGCATCCCCTCGGGGCGGGAGGAAGGCGAGCAGTACTTC. The encoded protein is CASIPSGREEGEQYF.